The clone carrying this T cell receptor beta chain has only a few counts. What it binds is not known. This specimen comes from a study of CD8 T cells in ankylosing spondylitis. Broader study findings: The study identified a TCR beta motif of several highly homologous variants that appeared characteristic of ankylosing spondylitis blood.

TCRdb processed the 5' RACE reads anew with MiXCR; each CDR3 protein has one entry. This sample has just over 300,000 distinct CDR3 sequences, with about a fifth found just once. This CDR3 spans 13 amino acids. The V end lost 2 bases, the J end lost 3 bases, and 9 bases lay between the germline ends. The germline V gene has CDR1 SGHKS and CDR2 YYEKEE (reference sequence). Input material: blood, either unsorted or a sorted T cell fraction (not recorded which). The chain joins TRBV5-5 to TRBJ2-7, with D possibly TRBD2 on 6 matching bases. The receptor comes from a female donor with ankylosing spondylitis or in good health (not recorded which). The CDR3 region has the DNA TGTGCCAGCAGCTTCACTAGCCTCTACGAGCAGTACTTC. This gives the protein CASSFTSLYEQYF.